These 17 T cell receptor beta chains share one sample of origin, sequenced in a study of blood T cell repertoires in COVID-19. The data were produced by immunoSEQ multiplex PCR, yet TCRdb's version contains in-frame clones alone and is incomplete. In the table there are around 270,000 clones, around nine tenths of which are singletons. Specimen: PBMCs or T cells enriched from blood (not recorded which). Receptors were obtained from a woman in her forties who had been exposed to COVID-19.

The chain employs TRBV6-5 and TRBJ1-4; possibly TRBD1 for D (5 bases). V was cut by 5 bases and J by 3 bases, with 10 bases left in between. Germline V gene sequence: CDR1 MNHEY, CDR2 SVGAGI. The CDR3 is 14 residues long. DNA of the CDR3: TGTGCCAGCAGTCCCCCGGGGGCTAATGAAAAACTGTTTTTT. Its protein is CASSPPGANEKLFF.

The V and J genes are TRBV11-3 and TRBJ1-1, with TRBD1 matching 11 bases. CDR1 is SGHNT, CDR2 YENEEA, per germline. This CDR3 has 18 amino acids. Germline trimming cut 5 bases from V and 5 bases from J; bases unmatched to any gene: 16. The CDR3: CASSPLGQGAIIRTEAFF. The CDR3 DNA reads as TGTGCCAGCAGCCCTTTAGGACAGGGGGCGATTATAAGGACTGAAGCTTTCTTT.

CDR3 loop: CASSQGSPASQPQHF. CDR3 sequence (DNA): TGTGCCAGCAGCCAAGGGTCCCCAGCGAGTCAGCCCCAGCATTTT. The genes are TRBV3-1 (or the pseudogene TRBV3-2) and TRBJ1-5; the D is unclear. The CDR3 loop spans 15 amino acids. V gave up 1 base and J gave up 6 bases, with 13 bases separating them. Germline-derived CDR1 and CDR2 are LGHDT and YNNKEL (reference sequence).

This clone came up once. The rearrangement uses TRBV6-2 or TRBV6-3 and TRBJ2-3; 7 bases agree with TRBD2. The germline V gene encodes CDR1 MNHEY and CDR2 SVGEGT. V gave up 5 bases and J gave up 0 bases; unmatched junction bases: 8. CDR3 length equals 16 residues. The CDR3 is CASSKAAGRSTDTQYF. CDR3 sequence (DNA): TGTGCCAGCAGTAAAGCAGCGGGGAGAAGCACAGATACGCAGTATTTT.

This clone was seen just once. CDR3 nucleotide sequence: TGCGCCAGCAGCCAAGAACCAGTGGGCAATCAGCCCCAGCATTTT. Protein product: CASSQEPVGNQPQHF. The rearrangement uses TRBV4-1 and TRBJ1-5; D is undetermined. Germline V lookup: CDR1 MGHRA, CDR2 YSYEKL. Trimming cost V 0 bases and J 2 bases, with 8 bases left between them. The length of the CDR3 is 15 residues.

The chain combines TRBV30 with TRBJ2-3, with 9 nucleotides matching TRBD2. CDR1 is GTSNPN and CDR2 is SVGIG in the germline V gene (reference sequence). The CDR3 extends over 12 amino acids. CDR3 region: CAIAGGTDTQYF. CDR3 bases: TGTGCTATAGCGGGGGGCACAGATACGCAGTATTTT. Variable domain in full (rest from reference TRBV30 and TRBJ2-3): SQTIHQWPATLVQPVGSPLSLECTVEGTSNPNLYWYRQAAGRGLQLLFYSVGIGQISSEVPQNLSASRPQDRQFILSSKKLLLSDSGFYLCAIAGGTDTQYFGPGTRLTVL.

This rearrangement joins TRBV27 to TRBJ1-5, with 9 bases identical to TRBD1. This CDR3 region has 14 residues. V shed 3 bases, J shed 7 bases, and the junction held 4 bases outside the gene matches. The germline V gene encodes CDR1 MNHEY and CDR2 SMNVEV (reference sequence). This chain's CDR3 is CASSLTGGDQPQHF. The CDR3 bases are TGTGCCAGCAGTTTGACAGGGGGGGACCAGCCCCAGCATTTT.

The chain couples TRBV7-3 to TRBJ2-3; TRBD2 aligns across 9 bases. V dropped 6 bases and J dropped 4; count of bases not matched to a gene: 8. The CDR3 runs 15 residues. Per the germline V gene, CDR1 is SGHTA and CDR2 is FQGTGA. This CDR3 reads CASSRSGGTSDTQYF. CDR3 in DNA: TGTGCCAGCAGTCGCAGCGGGGGGACGTCAGATACGCAGTATTTT.

The CDR3 reads CATSDSGTGKTEAFF. The CDR3 region has the DNA TGTGCCACCAGTGATTCTGGGACAGGGAAAACTGAAGCTTTCTTT. This sequence joins TRBV24-1 and TRBJ1-1; 9 positions agree with TRBD1. The CDR3 is 15 amino acids. Unmatched junction bases numbered 5, after V lost 2 bases and J lost 5 bases. Germline values: CDR1 KGHDR, CDR2 SFDVKD.

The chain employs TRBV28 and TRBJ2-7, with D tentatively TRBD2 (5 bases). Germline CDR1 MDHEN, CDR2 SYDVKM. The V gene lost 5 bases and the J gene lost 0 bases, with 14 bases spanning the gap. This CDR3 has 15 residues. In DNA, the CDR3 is TGTGCCAGCAGTACTAGAGTGTGGGACTCCTACGAGCAGTACTTC. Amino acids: CASSTRVWDSYEQYF.

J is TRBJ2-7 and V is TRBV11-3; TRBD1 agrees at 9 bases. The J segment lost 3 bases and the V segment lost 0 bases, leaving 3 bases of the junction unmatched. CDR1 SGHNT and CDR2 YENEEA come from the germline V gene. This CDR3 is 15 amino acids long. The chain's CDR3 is CASSLERDRDYEQYV. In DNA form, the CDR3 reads TGTGCCAGCAGCTTAGAAAGGGACAGGGACTACGAGCAGTACGTC.

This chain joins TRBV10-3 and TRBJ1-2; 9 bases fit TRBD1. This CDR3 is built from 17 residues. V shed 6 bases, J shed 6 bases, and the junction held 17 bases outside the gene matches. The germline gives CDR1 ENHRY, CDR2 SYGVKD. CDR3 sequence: CAISPLETGGIWDGYTF. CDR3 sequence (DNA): TGTGCCATCAGCCCACTCGAAACAGGGGGCATATGGGATGGCTACACCTTC.

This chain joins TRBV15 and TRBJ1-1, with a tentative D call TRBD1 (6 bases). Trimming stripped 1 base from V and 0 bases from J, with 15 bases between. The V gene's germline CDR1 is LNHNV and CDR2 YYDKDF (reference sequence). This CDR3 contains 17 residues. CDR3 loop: CATSRVGAGDLNTEAFF. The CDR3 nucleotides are TGTGCCACCAGCAGAGTCGGGGCAGGGGATTTGAACACTGAAGCTTTCTTT.

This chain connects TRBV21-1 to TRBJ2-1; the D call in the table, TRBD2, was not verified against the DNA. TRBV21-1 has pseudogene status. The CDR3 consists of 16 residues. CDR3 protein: CASSTTSGTSTNEQFF. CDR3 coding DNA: TGTGCCAGCAGCACGACTAGCGGGACTTCCACCAATGAGCAGTTCTTC.

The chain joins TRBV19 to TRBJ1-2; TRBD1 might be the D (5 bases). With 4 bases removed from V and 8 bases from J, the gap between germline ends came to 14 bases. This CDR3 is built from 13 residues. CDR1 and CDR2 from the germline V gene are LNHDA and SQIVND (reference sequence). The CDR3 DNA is TGTGCCAGTAGTAAGCAGACAGATAGGGGCTACACCTTC. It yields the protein CASSKQTDRGYTF.

CDR3 in DNA: TGTGCCAGCAGTCCCGCCGGGGAGGATACGCAGTATTTT. Its protein product is CASSPAGEDTQYF. This rearrangement joins TRBV28 to TRBJ2-3, with D possibly matching TRBD2 (5 bases). Germline V lookup: CDR1 MDHEN, CDR2 SYDVKM. This CDR3 region has 13 residues. V lost 5 bases and J lost 6, with 12 bases in between.

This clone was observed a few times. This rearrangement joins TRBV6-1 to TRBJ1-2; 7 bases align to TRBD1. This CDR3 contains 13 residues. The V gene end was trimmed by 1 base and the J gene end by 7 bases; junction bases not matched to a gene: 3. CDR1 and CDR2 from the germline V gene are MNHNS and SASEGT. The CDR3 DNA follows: TGTGCCAGCAGTGAAGACAGGGGAATTGGCTACACCTTC. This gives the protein CASSEDRGIGYTF.